The 2 T cell receptor beta chains presented below share a single source sample, sequenced in a study of CD8 T cells in Susac syndrome (dated by TCRdb to about 2019). Preparation of the library involved the immunoSEQ multiplex PCR assay. RNA was extracted with the RNeasy kit and roughly 0.45 to 1 ug was reverse transcribed using random hexamers. TCRdb's own reprocessing of the public reads used fastp at Q25 and MiXCR and kept productive beta chains. A single entry per CDR3 protein holds the most common genes and DNA from its merged rows. The sample has 120,000 to 150,000 distinct CDR3 sequences on record, roughly 95% of them singletons. The biggest ten clones account for over 0.07% of the sample. Source material: CD4+ T cells from PBMCs. The receptors derive from a human donor in good health.

V and J are TRBV30 and TRBJ2-7; D unclear. Trimming removed 0 bases from V and 2 bases from J, with 8 bases in between. Germline V CDR1 and CDR2: GTSNPN, SVGIG (reference sequence). The CDR3 runs to 13 residues. Here the CDR3 reads CAWSVRRTYEQYF. The CDR3, as DNA: TGTGCCTGGAGTGTCAGAAGGACCTACGAGCAGTACTTC.

The chain uses TRBV27 and TRBJ2-3; 8 positions agree with TRBD2. This CDR3 has 16 amino acids. Germline trimming cut 3 bases from V and 3 bases from J; bases unmatched to any gene: 8. Germline lookup yields CDR1 MNHEY and CDR2 SMNVEV (reference sequence). CDR3: CASSFFGAGGTDTQYF. In nucleotides, the CDR3 is TGTGCCAGCAGTTTCTTCGGCGCGGGAGGTACAGATACGCAGTATTTT.